There are many counts of the clone carrying this TCR beta chain. Its antigen remains unknown. The sample originates from a study of T cell repertoires in cytomegalovirus infection. General study findings and limits: Dominating the ex vivo response were TCR beta clonotypes that were CMV-specific and HLA-C-restricted. Of the TCR beta families, the public ones yielded a cumulative frequency that identified carriers of CMV plus the relevant HLA.

Via MiXCR, TCRdb re-called the reads, giving one row per CDR3 protein. The table lists hundreds of thousands of distinct CDR3 sequences, around 9.1% of them singletons, with 2.5% in the top ten. The V end was cut by 2 bases, the J end by 6 bases, with 16 bases between. Germline assignment: CDR1 MGHRA and CDR2 YSYEKL. There are 15 residues in the CDR3. The specimen was PBMCs. This TCR was sampled from a human donor in good health (CMV status not recorded). Some clones in this sample may be carry-over from other donors' samples. The chain has TRBV4-1 and TRBJ1-2; no clear D gene. The CDR3 protein is CASSQLPDIPDGYTF. For the CDR3, the DNA is TGCGCCAGCAGCCAACTCCCAGACATACCGGATGGCTACACCTTC.